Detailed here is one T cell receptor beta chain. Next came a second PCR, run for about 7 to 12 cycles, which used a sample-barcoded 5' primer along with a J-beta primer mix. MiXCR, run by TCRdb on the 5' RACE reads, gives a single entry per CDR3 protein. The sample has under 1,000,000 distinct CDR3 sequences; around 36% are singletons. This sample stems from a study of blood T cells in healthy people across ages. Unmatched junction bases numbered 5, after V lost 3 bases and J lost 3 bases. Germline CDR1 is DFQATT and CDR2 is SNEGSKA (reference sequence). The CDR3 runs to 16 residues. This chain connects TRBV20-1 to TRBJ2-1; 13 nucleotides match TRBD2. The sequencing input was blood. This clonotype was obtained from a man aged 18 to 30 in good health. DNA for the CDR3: TGCAGTGCTAGCGGACTAGCGGGGGATTACTACAATGAGCAGTTCTTC. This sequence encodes CSASGLAGDYYNEQFF.